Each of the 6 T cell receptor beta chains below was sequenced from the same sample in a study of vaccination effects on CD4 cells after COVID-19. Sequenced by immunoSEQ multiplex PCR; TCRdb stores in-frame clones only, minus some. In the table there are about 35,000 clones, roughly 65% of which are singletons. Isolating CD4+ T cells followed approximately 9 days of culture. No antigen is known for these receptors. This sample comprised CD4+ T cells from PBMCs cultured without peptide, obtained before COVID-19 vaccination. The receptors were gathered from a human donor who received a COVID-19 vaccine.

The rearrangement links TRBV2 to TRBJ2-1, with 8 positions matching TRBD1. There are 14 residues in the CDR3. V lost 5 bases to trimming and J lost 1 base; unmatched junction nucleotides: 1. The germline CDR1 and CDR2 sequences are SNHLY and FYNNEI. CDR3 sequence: CASSRTGSYNEQFF. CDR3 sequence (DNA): TGTGCCAGCAGTAGGACAGGGTCCTACAATGAGCAGTTCTTC.

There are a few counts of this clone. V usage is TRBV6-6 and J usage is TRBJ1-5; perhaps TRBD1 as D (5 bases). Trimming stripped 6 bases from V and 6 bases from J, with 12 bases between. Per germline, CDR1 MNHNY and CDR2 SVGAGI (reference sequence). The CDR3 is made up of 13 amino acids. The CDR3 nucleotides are TGTGCCAGCAGCAAAGGGGATCGTCAGCCCCAGCATTTT. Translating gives CASSKGDRQPQHF.

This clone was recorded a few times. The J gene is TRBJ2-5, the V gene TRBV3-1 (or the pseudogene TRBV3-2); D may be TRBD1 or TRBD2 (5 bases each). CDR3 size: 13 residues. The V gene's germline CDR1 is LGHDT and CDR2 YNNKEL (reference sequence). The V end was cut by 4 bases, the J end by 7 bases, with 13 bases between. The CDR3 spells CASSLRGYGTQYF. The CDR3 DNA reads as TGTGCCAGCAGCCTACGGGGCTACGGGACCCAGTACTTC.

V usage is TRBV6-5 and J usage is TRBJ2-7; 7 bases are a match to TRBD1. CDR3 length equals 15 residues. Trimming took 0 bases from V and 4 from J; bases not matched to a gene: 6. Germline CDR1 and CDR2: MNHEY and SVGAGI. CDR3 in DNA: TGTGCCAGCAGTTACTCGAGACAGGGCGCGTACGAGCAGTACTTC. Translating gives CASSYSRQGAYEQYF.

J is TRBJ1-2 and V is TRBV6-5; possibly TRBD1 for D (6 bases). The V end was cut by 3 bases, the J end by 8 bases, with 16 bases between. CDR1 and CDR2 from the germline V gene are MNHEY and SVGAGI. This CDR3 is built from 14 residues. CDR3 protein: CASSYDVSGGGYTF. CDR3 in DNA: TGTGCCAGCAGTTATGACGTGTCGGGGGGCGGCTACACCTTC.

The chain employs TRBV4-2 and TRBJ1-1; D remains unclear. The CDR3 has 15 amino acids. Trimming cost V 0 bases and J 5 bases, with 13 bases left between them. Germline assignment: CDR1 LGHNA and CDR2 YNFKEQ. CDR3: CASSQDLPGFTEAFF. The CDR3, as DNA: TGTGCCAGCAGCCAAGATCTCCCAGGCTTTACTGAAGCTTTCTTT.